Presented here are 9 T cell receptor beta chains from one specimen sequenced in a study of control samples from healthy donors and cancer patients. Only in-frame clones appear in the TCRdb table, and some are missing; sequencing was by immunoSEQ multiplex PCR. Among around 80,000 clones listed, about 94% were seen once. Sequencing was performed on blood. Source of these receptors: a woman aged 25 to 39 in good health.

J is TRBJ2-3 and V is TRBV5-1; D may be TRBD1 (6 bases). Trimming removed 4 bases from V and 0 bases from J, with 15 bases in between. Germline V gene data show CDR1 as SGHRS and CDR2 as YFSETQ. The CDR3 contains 16 residues. This CDR3 is CASSQGTTTSTDTQYF. The CDR3 region has the DNA TGCGCCAGCAGCCAGGGGACCACGACTAGCACAGATACGCAGTATTTT.

This chain links TRBV10-1 with TRBJ2-5; a weak D match, TRBD2 (5 bases). The CDR3 length is 15 residues. Germline V gene lookup returns CDR1 WNHNN and CDR2 SYGVQD (reference sequence). The V gene lost 0 bases and the J gene lost 3 bases, with 11 bases spanning the gap. CDR3 coding DNA: TGCGCCAGCAGTGAGTCGACGGCGGGCGAAGAGACCCAGTACTTC. This gives the protein CASSESTAGEETQYF.

The chain couples TRBV10-3 to TRBJ2-3, with D perhaps being TRBD1 or TRBD2 (6 bases each). This CDR3 is 15 amino acids long. Germline values: CDR1 ENHRY, CDR2 SYGVKD. V lost 3 bases, J lost 5 bases, and 15 bases lay in between. The CDR3 spells CAISDGGLGQDTQYF. CDR3 DNA sequence: TGTGCCATCAGTGACGGAGGGTTGGGACAAGATACGCAGTATTTT.

The chain combines TRBV24-1 with TRBJ1-2; possibly TRBD1 for D (6 bases). The ends were cut back, 0 bases at V and 2 bases at J, with 27 bases in the middle. Germline V gene sequence: CDR1 KGHDR, CDR2 SFDVKD. The CDR3 loop spans 21 amino acids. As DNA, the CDR3 is TGTGCCACCAGTGATTTGCAGGGTAAGGGGACACTGCAACCAGGGAACTATGGCTACACCTTC. Translating it yields CATSDLQGKGTLQPGNYGYTF.

The CDR3 DNA reads TGTGCCAGCAGTCCCGGGGGTACAGTGGCTGGAAACACCATATATTTT. Its protein is CASSPGGTVAGNTIYF. The chain recombines TRBV6-6 with TRBJ1-3; possibly TRBD1 for D (5 bases). Germline V gives CDR1 MNHNY, CDR2 SVGAGI (reference sequence). CDR3 length equals 16 residues. Trimming took 5 bases from V and 2 from J, leaving 16 bases between them.

The chain combines TRBV27 with TRBJ1-2, with D perhaps matching TRBD1 (5 bases). Trimming took 6 bases from V and 4 from J, leaving 9 bases between them. The CDR3 contains 12 residues. Germline assignment: CDR1 MNHEY and CDR2 SMNVEV (reference sequence). The DNA for the CDR3 is TGTGCCAGCAGCCCCGACAGCTATGGCTACACCTTC. This gives the protein CASSPDSYGYTF.

The V call is TRBV2, the J call TRBJ2-7; tentative D call: TRBD2 (7 bases). Germline V gene lookup returns CDR1 SNHLY and CDR2 FYNNEI. Trimming took off 4 bases at V and 5 bases at J, with 15 bases between the two ends. This CDR3 contains 14 residues. In DNA form, the CDR3 reads TGTGCCAGCAGTGGGGGGGGGCTTCTGGACGAGCAGTACTTC. Translating gives CASSGGGLLDEQYF. The entire variable domain, with the rest obtained from reference TRBV2 and TRBJ2-7, is as follows: EPEVTQTPSHQVTQMGQEVILRCVPISNHLYFYWYRQILGQKVEFLVSFYNNEISEKSEIFDDQFSVERPDGSNFTLKIRSTKLEDSAMYFCASSGGGLLDEQYFGPGTRLTVT.

J is TRBJ1-1 and V is TRBV25-1; no definite D call. Per the germline V gene, CDR1 is MGHDK and CDR2 is SYGVNS. V lost 3 bases and J 4 bases, leaving 18 bases between the germline ends. The length of the CDR3 is 16 residues. CDR3 nucleotides: TGTGCCAGCAGTGATCGTCGACGGCACCGGGGCACTGAAGCTTTCTTT. Encoded protein: CASSDRRRHRGTEAFF.

The chain couples TRBV3-1 (or the pseudogene TRBV3-2) to TRBJ2-1; TRBD2 agrees at 11 bases. The CDR3 contains 15 residues. The trim removed 1 base at V and 8 bases at J, leaving 4 bases unmatched. Germline-derived CDR1 and CDR2 are LGHDT and YNNKEL (reference sequence). CDR3 amino acids: CASSQVAGGQDEQFF. The DNA of the CDR3 is TGTGCCAGCAGCCAAGTAGCGGGGGGGCAGGATGAGCAGTTCTTC.